The 30 T cell receptor beta chains presented below share a single source sample, sequenced in a study of naive and memory T cell subsets. Two oligonucleotides, mixed equimolar, formed the beta constant-region primer covering TRBC1 and TRBC2. TCRdb itself ran the UMI-ligation and nested PCR reads through MiXCR, one entry per CDR3 protein. Altogether roughly 40,000 distinct CDR3 sequences are present, 13% being singletons, with the ten largest covering roughly 21%. The source material was effector memory CD4+ T cells from blood. The sample's subset: effector memory, CD45RA- CD27-. The receptor set was obtained from a human donor in good health.

This clonotype turned up a few times. CDR3 sequence: CASSLGDYLNTGELFF. The CDR3 region has the DNA TGCGCCAGCAGCTTAGGGGACTACCTCAACACCGGGGAGCTGTTTTTT. The chain joins TRBV5-1 to TRBJ2-2; 7 bases agree with TRBD2. The CDR3 has 16 residues. Per germline, CDR1 SGHRS and CDR2 YFSETQ. With V trimmed by 2 bases and J by 2 bases, 6 bases remained unmatched.

This clonotype was seen at least ten times. This sequence may be a read error, since a much larger clone differs from it by one base. This chain uses TRBV7-9 with TRBJ1-4; no clear D gene. Germline lookup yields CDR1 SEHNR and CDR2 FQNEAQ (reference sequence). The CDR3 covers 17 residues. Between the trimmed V and J ends, which lost 0 bases and 8 bases, there was a span of 19 bases. The CDR3 nucleotides are TGTGCCAGCAGCTTAGCTGGGTCGCAGGACGCTGGCGAAAAACTGTTTTTT. This codes for CASSLAGSQDAGEKLFF.

This sequence joins TRBV7-9 and TRBJ2-7, with a possible D match to TRBD2 (5 bases). Trimming took 5 bases from V and 2 from J, leaving 13 bases between them. The germline CDR1 and CDR2 sequences are SEHNR and FQNEAQ (reference sequence). The CDR3 extends over 14 amino acids. CDR3 loop: CASSLRESTYEQYF. The CDR3 nucleotides read TGTGCCAGCAGCCTAAGGGAGTCTACCTACGAGCAGTACTTC.

The chain employs TRBV6-2 or TRBV6-3 and TRBJ1-1; D unresolved. This CDR3 region has 15 residues. CDR1 is MNHEY and CDR2 is SVGEGT in the germline V gene. Trimming shortened V by 0 bases and J by 0 bases, and 8 bases separated the two germline ends. CDR3 loop: CASSYSGIVNTEAFF. CDR3 sequence (DNA): TGTGCCAGCAGTTACTCAGGCATTGTGAACACTGAAGCTTTCTTT.

This chain uses TRBV27 with TRBJ1-5, with 8 bases aligning to TRBD1. This CDR3 region has 15 residues. V shed 6 bases and J 1 base; nucleotides not matched to a gene: 5. In germline, CDR1 is MNHEY, CDR2 SMNVEV (reference sequence). The CDR3 DNA reads as TGTGCCAGCAGGGGGACAGGCCTAAGCAATCAGCCCCAGCATTTT. This codes for CASRGTGLSNQPQHF.

This clonotype was seen many times. This chain links TRBV11-2 with TRBJ2-1, with D uncertain. Germline V gives CDR1 SGHAT, CDR2 FQNNGV. This CDR3 is 14 amino acids long. With 5 bases removed from V and 4 bases from J, the gap between germline ends came to 12 bases. The CDR3 region has the DNA TGTGCCAGCAGCCCCCTGACTCAATACAATGAGCAGTTCTTC. Translating it yields CASSPLTQYNEQFF.

The chain has TRBV4-3 and TRBJ2-2, with D uncertain. This CDR3 has 16 residues. The germline gives CDR1 LGHNA, CDR2 YSLEER. V was shortened by 4 bases and J by 2 bases, with 14 bases between the two germline ends. The CDR3 bases are TGCGCCAGCAGCCCATCCCTTCGGGTTAACACCGGGGAGCTGTTTTTT. Protein sequence: CASSPSLRVNTGELFF.

This clonotype was counted only a few times. The CDR3: CSASNPSGGDEQFF. In DNA form, the CDR3 reads TGCAGTGCTAGCAACCCTAGCGGGGGGGATGAGCAGTTCTTC. This chain uses TRBV20-1 with TRBJ2-1, with 12 bases identical to TRBD2. V lost 3 bases and J lost 8; bases outside the gene matches: 5. The germline gives CDR1 DFQATT, CDR2 SNEGSKA (reference sequence). The CDR3 consists of 14 residues.

This clonotype was observed a few times. The chain carries TRBV7-8 and TRBJ2-5; unclear D gene. Trimming shortened V by 3 bases and J by 0 bases, and 11 bases separated the two germline ends. This CDR3 contains 15 residues. Germline V gene lookup returns CDR1 SGHVS and CDR2 FQNEAQ. The CDR3 DNA reads TGTGCCAGCAGCTTGGGTCTTCGTAACCAAGAGACCCAGTACTTC. Protein product: CASSLGLRNQETQYF.

The rearrangement uses TRBV5-1 and TRBJ2-1; 8 bases map to TRBD1. The trim removed 2 bases at V and 8 bases at J, leaving 12 bases unmatched. The CDR3 totals 16 residues. Germline V gives CDR1 SGHRS, CDR2 YFSETQ. The CDR3, as DNA: TGCGCCAGCAGCTTCGGACAGGGTCGTTTTTTCGATGAGCAGTTCTTC. Its protein is CASSFGQGRFFDEQFF. The variable domain in full, with the rest retrieved from reference TRBV5-1 and TRBJ2-1, is KAGVTQTPRYLIKTRGQQVTLSCSPISGHRSVSWYQQTPGQGLQFLFEYFSETQRNKGNFPGRFSGRQFSNSRSEMNVSTLELGDSALYLCASSFGQGRFFDEQFFGPGTRLTVL.

The chain has TRBV14 and TRBJ2-5, with TRBD2 matching 7 bases. V shed 0 bases and J 0 bases; nucleotides not matched to a gene: 4. The CDR3 spans 16 residues. Germline CDR1 is SGHDN and CDR2 is FVKESK. The CDR3 is CASSQDTSVYQETQYF. The CDR3 bases are TGTGCCAGCAGCCAAGATACTAGCGTATACCAAGAGACCCAGTACTTC.

This clonotype has at least ten counts. The CDR3 spells CSATPGTSSDNEQFF. CDR3 sequence (DNA): TGCAGTGCTACTCCCGGGACTAGCAGTGACAATGAGCAGTTCTTC. The genes are TRBV20-1 and TRBJ2-1, with TRBD2 matching 9 bases. This CDR3 is 15 amino acids long. Germline V gives CDR1 DFQATT, CDR2 SNEGSKA (reference sequence). V dropped 4 bases and J dropped 5; count of bases not matched to a gene: 9.

This clonotype was detected many times. This chain joins TRBV7-2 and TRBJ2-5; D unclear. Germline V CDR1 and CDR2: SGHTA, FQGNSA. CDR3 size: 14 residues. Trimming stripped 1 base from V and 1 base from J, with 7 bases between. This CDR3 reads CASSLGTGQETQYF. The CDR3 DNA reads TGTGCCAGCAGCTTAGGTACGGGCCAAGAGACCCAGTACTTC.

This clonotype was counted only a few times. The chain recombines TRBV28 with TRBJ2-3; D not resolved. Germline V gene sequence: CDR1 MDHEN, CDR2 SYDVKM. The CDR3 sequence is 13 residues long. The ends were cut back, 3 bases at V and 6 bases at J, with 10 bases in the middle. The CDR3 protein is CASSLSPWDTQYF. CDR3 DNA: TGTGCCAGCAGTTTGTCGCCGTGGGATACGCAGTATTTT.

The chain combines TRBV19 with TRBJ2-6; D possibly corresponds to TRBD2 (6 bases). CDR1 is LNHDA, CDR2 SQIVND, per germline (reference sequence). CDR3 length: 15 residues. Trimming cost V 1 base and J 3 bases, with 7 bases left between them. This CDR3 is CASSIAGSGANVLTF. In DNA form, the CDR3 reads TGTGCCAGTAGTATAGCCGGGAGTGGGGCCAACGTCCTGACTTTC.

At least ten counts were recorded for this clonotype. The chain recombines TRBV9 with TRBJ2-3; D not certain. The CDR3 is 12 amino acids. Germline loops: CDR1 SGDLS, CDR2 YYNGEE. Trimming pared 0 bases from V and 4 bases from J, leaving 3 bases between. As DNA, the CDR3 is TGTGCCAGCAGCGTAGTGTCAGATACGCAGTATTTT. As protein: CASSVVSDTQYF. Full variable domain (outside the CDR3, taken from reference TRBV9 and TRBJ2-3): DSGVTQTPKHLITATGQRVTLRCSPRSGDLSVYWYQQSLDQGLQFLIQYYNGEERAKGNILERFSAQQFPDLHSELNLSSLELGDSALYFCASSVVSDTQYFGPGTRLTVL.

In this sample, this clonotype turned up a few times. The rearrangement links TRBV4-1 to TRBJ2-2, with D perhaps TRBD1 (6 bases). Germline values: CDR1 MGHRA, CDR2 YSYEKL. The CDR3 totals 15 residues. V was shortened by 0 bases and J by 6 bases, with 11 bases between the two germline ends. The CDR3 loop is CASSQDPRGPGELFF. The DNA for the CDR3 is TGCGCCAGCAGCCAAGATCCCAGGGGTCCCGGGGAGCTGTTTTTT.

For this clonotype: An end of the junction differs from the germline gene, which may be a read error. The chain couples TRBV25-1 to TRBJ2-3, with D tentatively TRBD2 (6 bases). Germline CDR1 MGHDK, CDR2 SYGVNS. The CDR3 extends over 15 amino acids. CDR3 DNA: TGTGCCAGCAGTGACAGGGCAACTAGCACAGGTACGCAGTATTTT. Its protein is CASSDRATSTGTQYF. The whole variable domain, filled in from reference TRBV25-1 and TRBJ2-3, reads EADIYQTPRYLVIGTGKKITLECSQTMGHDKMYWYQQDPGMELHLIHYSYGVNSTEKGDLSSESTVSRIRTEHFPLTLESARPSHTSQYLCASSDRATSTGTQYFGPGTRLTVL.

This clonotype was recorded a few times. The chain is built from TRBV20-1 and TRBJ1-1; no firm D call. Trimming pared 1 base from V and 6 bases from J, leaving 18 bases between. Looked up from germline, CDR1 is DFQATT and CDR2 is SNEGSKA (reference sequence). This CDR3 is built from 15 residues. The CDR3 reads CSARGAGGSRSEAFF. For the CDR3, the DNA is TGCAGTGCTAGAGGTGCAGGTGGAAGTAGGTCTGAAGCTTTCTTT.

This chain connects TRBV7-9 to TRBJ1-2; a weak D match, TRBD1 (5 bases). Trimming removed 6 bases at V and 3 bases at J, with 11 bases between. Germline CDR1 is SEHNR and CDR2 is FQNEAQ (reference sequence). The CDR3 covers 13 residues. The CDR3 region is CASRLEGYYGYTF. The CDR3 region has the DNA TGTGCCAGCAGACTGGAGGGGTACTATGGCTACACCTTC.

This clonotype was found many times. This chain connects TRBV3-1 to TRBJ1-1; D remains unclear. Trimming pared 3 bases from V and 0 bases from J, leaving 8 bases between. The V gene's germline CDR1 is LGHDT and CDR2 YNNKEL (reference sequence). The CDR3 has 14 residues. CDR3 DNA sequence: TGTGCCAGCAGCCAGACGACGATGAACACTGAAGCTTTCTTT. It codes for CASSQTTMNTEAFF. Variable domain in full (rest from reference TRBV3-1 and TRBJ1-1): DTAVSQTPKYLVTQMGNDKSIKCEQNLGHDTMYWYKQDSKKFLKIMFSYNNKELIINETVPNRFSPKSPDKAHLNLHINSLELGDSAVYFCASSQTTMNTEAFFGQGTRLTVV.

This clonotype was observed a handful of times. The J gene is TRBJ2-1, the V gene TRBV5-1, with 11 bases that match TRBD2. The CDR3 has 22 amino acids. Germline V gene lookup returns CDR1 SGHRS and CDR2 YFSETQ. Unmatched junction bases numbered 17, after V lost 0 bases and J lost 0 bases. The CDR3 here is CASSLGIASGRTRLHSYNEQFF. CDR3 coding DNA: TGCGCCAGCAGCTTGGGAATAGCTAGCGGGAGGACCCGATTACACTCCTACAATGAGCAGTTCTTC. Full variable domain (rest looked up from reference TRBV5-1 and TRBJ2-1): KAGVTQTPRYLIKTRGQQVTLSCSPISGHRSVSWYQQTPGQGLQFLFEYFSETQRNKGNFPGRFSGRQFSNSRSEMNVSTLELGDSALYLCASSLGIASGRTRLHSYNEQFFGPGTRLTVL.

The chain is built from TRBV25-1 and TRBJ1-6; D is unclear. CDR1 is MGHDK and CDR2 is SYGVNS in the germline V gene. The V gene lost 7 bases and the J gene lost 10 bases, with 11 bases spanning the gap. The CDR3 consists of 12 residues. The CDR3 sequence: CASKNQWSPLHF. CDR3 nucleotides: TGTGCCAGCAAGAATCAGTGGTCACCCCTCCACTTT.

In its sample, this clonotype was seen many times. The chain recombines TRBV6-5 with TRBJ2-7; no firm D call. The CDR3 sequence is 14 residues long. CDR1 and CDR2 from the germline V gene are MNHEY and SVGAGI. The ends were cut back, 6 bases at V and 10 bases at J, with 22 bases in the middle. The CDR3 loop reads CASSKLRGLQIQYF. The CDR3 region has the DNA TGTGCCAGCAGCAAGCTCCGAGGCCTCCAAATACAGTACTTC.

This clonotype was counted only a few times. CDR3 DNA sequence: TGTGCCTGGGACAGGGGGGGAAATCAGCCCCAGCATTTT. Residues: CAWDRGGNQPQHF. J is TRBJ1-5 and V is TRBV30; TRBD1 agrees at 9 bases. The germline V gene has CDR1 GTSNPN and CDR2 SVGIG (reference sequence). Trimming cost V 5 bases and J 4 bases; bases outside gene matches: 3. The CDR3 runs to 13 residues.

V usage is TRBV13 and J usage is TRBJ1-1; no clear D. From germline, CDR1 is PRHDT and CDR2 FYEKMQ (reference sequence). The CDR3 has 14 amino acids. V was cut by 8 bases and J by 1 base, with 14 bases left in between. The CDR3 region has the DNA TGTGCCAGCCTCCCCCCAGGAAAGAACACTGAAGCTTTCTTT. Translation gives CASLPPGKNTEAFF. Full variable domain (remainder filled in from reference TRBV13 and TRBJ1-1): AAGVIQSPRHLIKEKRETATLKCYPIPRHDTVYWYQQGPGQDPQFLISFYEKMQSDKGSIPDRFSAQQFSDYHSELNMSSLELGDSALYFCASLPPGKNTEAFFGQGTRLTVV.

This chain links TRBV24-1 with TRBJ2-5; D unresolved. Germline CDR1 KGHDR, CDR2 SFDVKD. The CDR3 length is 12 residues. With 1 base removed from V and 5 bases from J, the gap between germline ends came to 4 bases. The CDR3 DNA reads TGTGCCACCAGTGATTTTGGGGAGACCCAGTACTTC. Protein sequence: CATSDFGETQYF.

This clonotype was found a few times. The chain combines TRBV5-5 with TRBJ2-5; TRBD1 might be the D (6 bases). This CDR3 is 15 amino acids long. Trimming pared 3 bases from V and 1 base from J, leaving 13 bases between. Looked up from germline, CDR1 is SGHKS and CDR2 is YYEKEE (reference sequence). The CDR3 DNA sequence: TGTGCCAGCAGCTCCCCAAAACAGGGCCAAGAGACCCAGTACTTC. It specifies CASSSPKQGQETQYF.

This clonotype was seen many times. The CDR3 DNA sequence: TGCGCCAGCAGCGAACTTATCACAGATACGCAGTATTTT. As protein: CASSELITDTQYF. The chain couples TRBV5-1 to TRBJ2-3; D ambiguous. The V gene lost 4 bases and the J gene lost 2 bases, with 8 bases spanning the gap. The length of the CDR3 is 13 residues. CDR1 is SGHRS and CDR2 is YFSETQ in the germline V gene.

This clonotype has a handful of counts. V gene TRBV5-1 combines with J gene TRBJ2-5; D is ambiguous. Germline-derived CDR1 and CDR2 are SGHRS and YFSETQ. Between the trimmed V and J ends, which lost 0 bases and 0 bases, there was a span of 6 bases. The CDR3 loop spans 14 amino acids. Here the CDR3 DNA reads TGCGCCAGCAGCTTGGAAGGGTACCAAGAGACCCAGTACTTC. Its translation is CASSLEGYQETQYF.